What follows describes a single TCR beta chain. Its antigen is still unknown. Only in-frame clones appear in the TCRdb table, and some are missing; sequencing was by immunoSEQ multiplex PCR. The sample contains more than 400,000 clones, 92% of which appear only once. Treatment of the sample: roughly 19 received Ad26.COV2.S at low or high dose, single or two shots; 5 received placebo; per-sample allocation not given. Vaccine and placebo recipients were sampled on day 63 after the first injection. V lost 4 bases, J lost 7 bases, and 23 bases lay in between. The germline CDR1 and CDR2 sequences are WNHNN and SYGVQD (reference sequence). There are 16 residues in the CDR3. This sample is part of a study of Ad26.COV2.S vaccination and SARS-CoV-2 variants. About the research overall: Administration of Ad26.COV2.S was intramuscular, either once or twice 56 days apart. Broader study findings: TCR breadth and depth estimates may have understated total T cell responses. Breadth of non-spike TCRs did not differ between vaccinees and placebo recipients.

The source was peripheral blood, collected in a trial of Ad26.COV2.S vaccine versus placebo. The chain links TRBV10-1 to TRBJ2-7; maybe TRBD2 (6 bases). This receptor was taken from a person between 18 and 59 years old who received the Ad26.COV2.S COVID-19 vaccine or a placebo. CDR3 region: CASSAAGSAYWEEQYF. CDR3 sequence (DNA): TGCGCCAGCAGTGCGGCGGGGAGCGCCTATTGGGAGGAGCAGTACTTC.